This TCR beta chain was retrieved from a study of OX40 agonist ivuxolimab in advanced cancers. For the study at large: While on treatment, patients had intravenous ivuxolimab at 0.01 to 10 mg/kg every 2 weeks. The dose-escalation group included hepatocellular carcinoma, melanoma, renal cell carcinoma and head and neck cancer.

Study findings and constraints: Partial responders receiving 0.1-3.0 mg/kg showed among the lowest clonal expansion. At 0.1 to 3.0 mg/kg, CD4+ and CD8+ blood T cells expanded clonally by week 6.

CDR1 KGHSH and CDR2 LQKENI come from the germline V gene. This CDR3 spans 15 amino acids. V was pared by 0 bases and J by 7 bases, with 13 bases between. Clones were sequenced by immunoSEQ multiplex PCR, and TCRdb holds only the in-frame ones, with some missing. The sample consists of roughly 63,000 clones, around nine tenths of them appearing once. This clone has a handful of counts. Antigen specificity is unknown. The source of this sequence is an adult with an advanced solid tumor such as melanoma, head and neck, liver or kidney cancer. This chain links TRBV18 with TRBJ2-1; D remains ambiguous. The sequences come from CD4+ or CD8+ T cells sorted from blood, collected in a trial of the OX40 agonist ivuxolimab. The CDR3 nucleotides read TGTGCCAGCTCACCACCGTTACACCCTCGGAATGAGCAGTTCTTC. Translating it yields CASSPPLHPRNEQFF. Based on the CDR3 plus reference TRBV18 and TRBJ2-1, the full variable domain is NAGVMQNPRHLVRRRGQEARLRCSPMKGHSHVYWYRQLPEEGLKFMVYLQKENIIDESGMPKERFSAEFPKEGPSILRIQQVVRGDSAAYFCASSPPLHPRNEQFFGPGTRLTVL.